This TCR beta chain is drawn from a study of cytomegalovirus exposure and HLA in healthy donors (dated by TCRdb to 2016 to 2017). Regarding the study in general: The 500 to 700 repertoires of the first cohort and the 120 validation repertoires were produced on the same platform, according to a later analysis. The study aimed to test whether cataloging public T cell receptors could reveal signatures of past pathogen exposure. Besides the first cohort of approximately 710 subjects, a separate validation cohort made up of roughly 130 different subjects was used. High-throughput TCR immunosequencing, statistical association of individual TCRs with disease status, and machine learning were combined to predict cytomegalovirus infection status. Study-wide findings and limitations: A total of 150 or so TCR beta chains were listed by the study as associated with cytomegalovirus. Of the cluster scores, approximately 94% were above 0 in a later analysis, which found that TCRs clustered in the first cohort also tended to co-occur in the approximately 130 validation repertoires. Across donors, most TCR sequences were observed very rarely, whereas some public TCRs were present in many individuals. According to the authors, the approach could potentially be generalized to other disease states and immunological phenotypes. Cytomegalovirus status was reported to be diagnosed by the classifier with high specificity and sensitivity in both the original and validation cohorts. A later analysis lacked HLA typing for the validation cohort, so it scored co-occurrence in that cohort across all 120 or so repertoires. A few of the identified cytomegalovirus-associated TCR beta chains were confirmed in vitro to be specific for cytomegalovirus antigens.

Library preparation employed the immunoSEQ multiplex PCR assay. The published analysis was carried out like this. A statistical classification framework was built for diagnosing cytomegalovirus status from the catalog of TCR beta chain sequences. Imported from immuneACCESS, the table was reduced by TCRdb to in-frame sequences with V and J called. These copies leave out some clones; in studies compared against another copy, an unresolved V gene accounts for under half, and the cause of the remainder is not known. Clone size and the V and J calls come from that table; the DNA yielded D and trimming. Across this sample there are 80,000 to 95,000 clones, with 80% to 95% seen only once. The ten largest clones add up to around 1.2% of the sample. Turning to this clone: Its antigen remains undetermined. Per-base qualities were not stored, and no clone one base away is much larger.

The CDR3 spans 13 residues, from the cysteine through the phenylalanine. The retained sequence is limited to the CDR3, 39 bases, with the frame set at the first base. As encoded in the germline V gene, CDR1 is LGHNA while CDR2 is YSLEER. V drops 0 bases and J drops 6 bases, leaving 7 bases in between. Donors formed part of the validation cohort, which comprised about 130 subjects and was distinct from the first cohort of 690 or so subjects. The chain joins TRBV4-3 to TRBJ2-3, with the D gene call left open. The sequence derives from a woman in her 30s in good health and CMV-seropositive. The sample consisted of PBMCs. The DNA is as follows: TGCGCCAGCAGCCAAGAAGGCAGGGATACGCAGTATTTT. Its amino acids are CASSQEGRDTQYF.